This T cell receptor (beta chain) is drawn from a study of T cell responses to AZD1222 COVID-19 vaccine. Study context: Samples with a second dose at about 4 or about 12 weeks were pooled together.

The germline V gene encodes CDR1 SGHTA and CDR2 FQGNSA. J was trimmed by 12 bases and V by 4 bases; bases with no gene match: 8. This CDR3 is 12 amino acids long. Clones were read by immunoSEQ multiplex PCR, and TCRdb kept only the in-frame ones, dropping some. The sample has some 130,000 clones; 90% are singletons. Sequencing was performed on peripheral blood, taken on day 0 of AZD1222 vaccination. The V gene is TRBV7-2, the J gene TRBJ1-2, with 7 bases fitting TRBD1. The clonotype was recovered from an adult in good health. In DNA form, the CDR3 reads TGTGCCAGCAGCTCTAGACAGGGAATGAACACCTTC. This sequence encodes CASSSRQGMNTF. Drawing the rest from reference TRBV7-2 and TRBJ1-2, the complete variable domain is GAGVSQSPSNKVTEKGKDVELRCDPISGHTALYWYRQSLGQGLEFLIYFQGNSAPDKSGLPSDRFSAERTGGSVSTLTIQRTQQEDSAVYLCASSSRQGMNTFGSGTRLTVV.